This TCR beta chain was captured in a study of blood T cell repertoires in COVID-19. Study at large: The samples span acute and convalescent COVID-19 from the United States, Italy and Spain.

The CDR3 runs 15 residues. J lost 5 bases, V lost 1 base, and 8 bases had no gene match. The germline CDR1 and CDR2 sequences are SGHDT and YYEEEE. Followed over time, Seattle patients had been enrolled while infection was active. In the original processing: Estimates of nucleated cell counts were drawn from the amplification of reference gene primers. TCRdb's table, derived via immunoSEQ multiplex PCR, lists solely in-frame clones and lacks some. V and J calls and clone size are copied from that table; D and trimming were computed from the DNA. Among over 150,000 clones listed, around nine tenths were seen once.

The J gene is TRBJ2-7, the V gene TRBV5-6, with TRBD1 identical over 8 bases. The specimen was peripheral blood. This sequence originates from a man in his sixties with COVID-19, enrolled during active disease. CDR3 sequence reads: CASSLQPGGINEQYF. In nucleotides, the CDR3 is TGTGCCAGCAGCTTGCAGCCAGGGGGCATTAACGAGCAGTACTTC. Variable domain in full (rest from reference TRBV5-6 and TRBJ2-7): DAGVTQSPTHLIKTRGQQVTLRCSPKSGHDTVSWYQQALGQGPQFIFQYYEEEERQRGNFPDRFSGHQFPNYSSELNVNALLLGDSALYLCASSLQPGGINEQYFGPGTRLTVT.